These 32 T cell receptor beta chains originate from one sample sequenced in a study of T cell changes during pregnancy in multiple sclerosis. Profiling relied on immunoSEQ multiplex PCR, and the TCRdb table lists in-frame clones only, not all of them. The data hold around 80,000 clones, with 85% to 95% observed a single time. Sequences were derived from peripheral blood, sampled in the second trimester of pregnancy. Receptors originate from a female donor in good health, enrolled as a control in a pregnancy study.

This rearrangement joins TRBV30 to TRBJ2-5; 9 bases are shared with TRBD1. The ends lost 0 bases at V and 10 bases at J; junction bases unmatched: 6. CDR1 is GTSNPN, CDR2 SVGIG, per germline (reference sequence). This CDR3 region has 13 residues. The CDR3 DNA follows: TGTGCCTGGAGTGTACTGGGGACAGGGAGCCAGTACTTC. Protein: CAWSVLGTGSQYF. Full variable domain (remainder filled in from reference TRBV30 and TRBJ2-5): SQTIHQWPATLVQPVGSPLSLECTVEGTSNPNLYWYRQAAGRGLQLLFYSVGIGQISSEVPQNLSASRPQDRQFILSSKKLLLSDSGFYLCAWSVLGTGSQYFGPGTRLLVL.

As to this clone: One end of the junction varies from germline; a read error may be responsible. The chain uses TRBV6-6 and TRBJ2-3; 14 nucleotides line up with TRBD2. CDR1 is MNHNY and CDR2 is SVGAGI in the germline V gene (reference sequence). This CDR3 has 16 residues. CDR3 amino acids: CASSYPGTSGSRPPDF. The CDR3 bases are TGTGCCAGCAGTTACCCCGGGACTAGCGGGAGTAGGCCCCCAGATTTT.

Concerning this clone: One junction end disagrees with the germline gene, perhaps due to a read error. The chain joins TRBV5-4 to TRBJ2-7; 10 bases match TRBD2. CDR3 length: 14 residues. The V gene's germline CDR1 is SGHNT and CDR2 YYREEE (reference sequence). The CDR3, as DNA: TGTGCCAGCAGTTTGGCCGGGACTAGCGTCGAGCAGTACTTC. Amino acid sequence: CASSLAGTSVEQYF.

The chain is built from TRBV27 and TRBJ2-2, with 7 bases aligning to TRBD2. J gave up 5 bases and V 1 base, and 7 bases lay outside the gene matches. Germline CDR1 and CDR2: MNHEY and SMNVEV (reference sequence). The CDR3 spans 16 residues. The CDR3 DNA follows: TGTGCCAGCAGTTTATTAGCTAGCGGAGGAACCGGGGAGCTGTTTTTT. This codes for CASSLLASGGTGELFF.

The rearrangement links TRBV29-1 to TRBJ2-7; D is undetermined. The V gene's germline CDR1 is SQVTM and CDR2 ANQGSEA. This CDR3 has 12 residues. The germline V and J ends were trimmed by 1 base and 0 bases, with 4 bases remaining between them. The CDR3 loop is CSVEVNSYEQYF. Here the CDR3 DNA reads TGCAGCGTTGAAGTCAACTCCTACGAGCAGTACTTC.

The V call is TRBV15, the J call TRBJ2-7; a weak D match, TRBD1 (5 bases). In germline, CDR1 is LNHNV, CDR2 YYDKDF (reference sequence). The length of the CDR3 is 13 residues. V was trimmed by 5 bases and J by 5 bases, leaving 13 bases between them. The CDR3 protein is CATSGTGSDEQYF. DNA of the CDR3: TGTGCCACCAGCGGAACAGGTTCCGACGAGCAGTACTTC.

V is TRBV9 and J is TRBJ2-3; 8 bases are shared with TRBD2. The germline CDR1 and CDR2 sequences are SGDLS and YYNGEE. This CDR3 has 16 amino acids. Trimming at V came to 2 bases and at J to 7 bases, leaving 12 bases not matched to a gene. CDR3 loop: CASSVLRAGVGNTQYF. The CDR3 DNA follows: TGTGCCAGCAGCGTCCTTAGAGCGGGAGTTGGGAATACGCAGTATTTT.

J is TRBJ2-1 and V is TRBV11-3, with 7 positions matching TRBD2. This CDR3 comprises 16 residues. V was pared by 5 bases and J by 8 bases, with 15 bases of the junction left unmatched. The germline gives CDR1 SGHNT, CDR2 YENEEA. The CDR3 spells CASSPGETSWVDEQFF. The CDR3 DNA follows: TGTGCCAGCAGCCCTGGGGAGACTAGCTGGGTCGATGAGCAGTTCTTC.

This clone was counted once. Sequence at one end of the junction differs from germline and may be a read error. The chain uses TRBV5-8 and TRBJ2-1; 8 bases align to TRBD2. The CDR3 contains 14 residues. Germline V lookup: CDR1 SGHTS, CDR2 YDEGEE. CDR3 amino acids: CASSLGTSYDEQFF. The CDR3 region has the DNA TGTGCCAGCAGCTTGGGGACTAGCTACGATGAGCAGTTCTTC. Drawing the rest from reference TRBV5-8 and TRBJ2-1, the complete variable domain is EAGVTQSPTHLIKTRGQQATLRCSPISGHTSVYWYQQALGLGLQFLLWYDEGEERNRGNFPPRFSGRQFPNYSSELNVNALELEDSALYLCASSLGTSYDEQFFGPGTRLTVL.

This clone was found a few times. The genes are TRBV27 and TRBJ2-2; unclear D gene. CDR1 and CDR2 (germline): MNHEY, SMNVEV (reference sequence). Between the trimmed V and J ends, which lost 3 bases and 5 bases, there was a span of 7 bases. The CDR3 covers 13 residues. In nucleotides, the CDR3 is TGTGCCAGCAGTTTTTCAGTAACCGGGGAGCTGTTTTTT. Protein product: CASSFSVTGELFF.

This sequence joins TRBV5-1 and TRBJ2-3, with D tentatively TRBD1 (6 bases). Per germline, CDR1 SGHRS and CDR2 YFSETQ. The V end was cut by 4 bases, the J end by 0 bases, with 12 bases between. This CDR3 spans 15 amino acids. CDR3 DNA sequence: TGCGCCAGCAGCCCTTTCGGACAGAGCACAGATACGCAGTATTTT. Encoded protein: CASSPFGQSTDTQYF.

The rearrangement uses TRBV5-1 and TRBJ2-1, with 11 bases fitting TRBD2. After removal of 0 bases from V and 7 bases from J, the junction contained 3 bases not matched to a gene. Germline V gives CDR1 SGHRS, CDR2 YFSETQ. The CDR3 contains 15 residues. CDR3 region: CASSLELAGGNEQFF. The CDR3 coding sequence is TGCGCCAGCAGCTTGGAATTAGCGGGAGGGAATGAGCAGTTCTTC.

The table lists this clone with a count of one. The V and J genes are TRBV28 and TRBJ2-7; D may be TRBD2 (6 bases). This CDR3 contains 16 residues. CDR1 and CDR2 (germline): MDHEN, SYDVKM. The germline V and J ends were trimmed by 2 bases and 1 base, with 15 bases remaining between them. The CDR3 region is CASSLAGPLRSYEQYF. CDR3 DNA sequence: TGTGCCAGCAGTTTAGCGGGACCATTACGGTCCTACGAGCAGTACTTC.

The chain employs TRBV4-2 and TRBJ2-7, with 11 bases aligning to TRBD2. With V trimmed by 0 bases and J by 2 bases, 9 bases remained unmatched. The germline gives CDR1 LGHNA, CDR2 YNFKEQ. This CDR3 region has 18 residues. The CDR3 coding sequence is TGTGCCAGCAGCCAAGATCTGGCGACTAGCGGGATCACCTACGAGCAGTACTTC. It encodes CASSQDLATSGITYEQYF.

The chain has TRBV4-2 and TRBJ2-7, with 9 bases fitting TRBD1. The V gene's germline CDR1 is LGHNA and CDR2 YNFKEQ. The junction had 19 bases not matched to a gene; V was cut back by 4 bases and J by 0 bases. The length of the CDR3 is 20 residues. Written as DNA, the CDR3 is TGTGCCAGCAGCCGACGATCATCCCCTCATACGACAGGGGGCTCCTACGAGCAGTACTTC. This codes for CASSRRSSPHTTGGSYEQYF.

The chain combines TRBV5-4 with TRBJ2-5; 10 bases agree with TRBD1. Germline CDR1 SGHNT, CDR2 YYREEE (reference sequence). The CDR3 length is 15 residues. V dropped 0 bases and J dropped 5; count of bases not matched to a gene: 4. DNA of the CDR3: TGTGCCAGCAGCTTGGTTGACAGGGGGCTGGAGACCCAGTACTTC. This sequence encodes CASSLVDRGLETQYF.

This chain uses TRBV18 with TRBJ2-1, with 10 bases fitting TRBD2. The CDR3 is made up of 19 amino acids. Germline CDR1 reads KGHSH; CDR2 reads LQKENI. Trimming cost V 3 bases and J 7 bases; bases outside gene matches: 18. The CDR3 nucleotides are TGTGCCAGCTCACCGGGCTTAGCGTCTAGCGGGAGAATCGAGAATGAGCAGTTCTTC. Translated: CASSPGLASSGRIENEQFF.

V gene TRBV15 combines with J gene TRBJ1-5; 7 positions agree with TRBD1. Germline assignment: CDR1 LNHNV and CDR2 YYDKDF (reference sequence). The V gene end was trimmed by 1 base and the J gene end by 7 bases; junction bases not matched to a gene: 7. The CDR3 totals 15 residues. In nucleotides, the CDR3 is TGTGCCACCAGCAGAGGAAAGGGGGCAGGCCAGCCCCAGCATTTT. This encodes CATSRGKGAGQPQHF.

CDR3 sequence: CASSPDSRQPQHF. CDR3 bases: TGTGCCAGTAGTCCCGACAGTCGGCAGCCCCAGCATTTT. The V and J genes are TRBV19 and TRBJ1-5, with a tentative D call TRBD1 (5 bases). Germline CDR1 and CDR2: LNHDA and SQIVND (reference sequence). V shed 5 bases and J shed 7 bases, with 12 bases lying between them. The CDR3 extends over 13 amino acids.

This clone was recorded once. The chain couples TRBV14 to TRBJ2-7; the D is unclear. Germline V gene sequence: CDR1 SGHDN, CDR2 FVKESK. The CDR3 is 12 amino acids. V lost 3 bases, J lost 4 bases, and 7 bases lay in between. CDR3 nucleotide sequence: TGTGCCAGCAGCCATGAGTTTTACGAGCAGTACTTC. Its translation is CASSHEFYEQYF.

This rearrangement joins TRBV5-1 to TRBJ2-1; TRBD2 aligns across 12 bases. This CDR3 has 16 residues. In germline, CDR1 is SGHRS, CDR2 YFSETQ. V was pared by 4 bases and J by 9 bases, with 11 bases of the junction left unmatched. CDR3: CASSPTGLAGGFEQFF. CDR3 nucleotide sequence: TGCGCCAGCAGCCCAACGGGTCTAGCGGGAGGGTTTGAGCAGTTCTTC.

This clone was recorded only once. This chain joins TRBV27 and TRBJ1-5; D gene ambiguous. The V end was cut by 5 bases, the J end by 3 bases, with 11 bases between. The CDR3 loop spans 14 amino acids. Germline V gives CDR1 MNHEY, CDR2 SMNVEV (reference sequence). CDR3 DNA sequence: TGTGCCAGCAGTCTTTCCGGGGACAATCAGCCCCAGCATTTT. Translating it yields CASSLSGDNQPQHF.

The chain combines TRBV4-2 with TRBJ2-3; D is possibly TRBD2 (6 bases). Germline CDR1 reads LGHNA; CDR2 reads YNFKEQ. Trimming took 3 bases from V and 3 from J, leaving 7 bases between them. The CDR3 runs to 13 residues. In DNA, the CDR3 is TGTGCCAGCAGCCAGGAGGGGACAGATACGCAGTATTTT. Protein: CASSQEGTDTQYF.

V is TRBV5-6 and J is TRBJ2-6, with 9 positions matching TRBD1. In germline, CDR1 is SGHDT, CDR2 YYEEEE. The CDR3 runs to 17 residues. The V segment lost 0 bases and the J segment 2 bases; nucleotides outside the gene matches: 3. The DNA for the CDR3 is TGTGCCAGCAGCTTGGGACAGGGGGGAGCTGGGGCCAACGTCCTGACTTTC. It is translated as CASSLGQGGAGANVLTF. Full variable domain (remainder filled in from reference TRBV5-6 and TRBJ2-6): DAGVTQSPTHLIKTRGQQVTLRCSPKSGHDTVSWYQQALGQGPQFIFQYYEEEERQRGNFPDRFSGHQFPNYSSELNVNALLLGDSALYLCASSLGQGGAGANVLTFGAGSRLTVL.

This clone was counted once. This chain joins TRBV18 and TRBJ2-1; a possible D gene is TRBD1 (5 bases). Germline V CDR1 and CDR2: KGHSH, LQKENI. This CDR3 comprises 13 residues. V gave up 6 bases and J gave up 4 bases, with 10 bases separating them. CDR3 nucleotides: TGTGCCAGCTCCCCAGACAGTTACAATGAGCAGTTCTTC. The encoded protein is CASSPDSYNEQFF.

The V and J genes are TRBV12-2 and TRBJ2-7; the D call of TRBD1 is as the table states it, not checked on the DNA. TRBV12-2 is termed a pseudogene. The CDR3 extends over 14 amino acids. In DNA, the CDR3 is TGTGCAAGTCGCAGACAAACAGGGCCCCACGAGCAGTACTTC. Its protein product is CASRRQTGPHEQYF.

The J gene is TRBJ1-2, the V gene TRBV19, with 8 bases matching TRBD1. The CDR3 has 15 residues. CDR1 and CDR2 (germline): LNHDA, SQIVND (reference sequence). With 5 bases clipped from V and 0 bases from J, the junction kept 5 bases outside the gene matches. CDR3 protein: CASSAGQGANYGYTF. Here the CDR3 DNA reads TGTGCCAGTAGTGCAGGACAGGGAGCTAACTATGGCTACACCTTC.

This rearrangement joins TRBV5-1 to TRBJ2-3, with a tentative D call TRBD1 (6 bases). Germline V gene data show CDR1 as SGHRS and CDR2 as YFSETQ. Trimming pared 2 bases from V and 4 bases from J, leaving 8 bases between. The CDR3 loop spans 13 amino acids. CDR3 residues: CASSLGGADTQYF. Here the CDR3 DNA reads TGCGCCAGCAGCTTAGGGGGAGCAGATACGCAGTATTTT.

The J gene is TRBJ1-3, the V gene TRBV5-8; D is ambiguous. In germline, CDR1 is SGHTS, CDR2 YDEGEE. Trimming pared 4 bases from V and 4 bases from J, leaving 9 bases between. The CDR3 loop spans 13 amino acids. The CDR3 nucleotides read TGTGCCAGCAGCGAGCAACTGGGAAACACCATATATTTT. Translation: CASSEQLGNTIYF.

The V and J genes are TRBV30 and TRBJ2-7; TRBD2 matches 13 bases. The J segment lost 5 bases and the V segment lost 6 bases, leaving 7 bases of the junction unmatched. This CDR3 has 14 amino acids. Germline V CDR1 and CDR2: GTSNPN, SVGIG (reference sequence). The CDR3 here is CACPGTSGNHEQYF. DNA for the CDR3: TGTGCCTGCCCCGGGACTAGCGGGAACCACGAGCAGTACTTC.

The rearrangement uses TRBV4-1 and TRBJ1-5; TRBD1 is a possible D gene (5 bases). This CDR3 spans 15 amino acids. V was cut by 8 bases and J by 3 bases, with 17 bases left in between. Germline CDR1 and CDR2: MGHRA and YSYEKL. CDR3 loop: CASGTDRSPNQPQHF. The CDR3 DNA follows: TGCGCCAGCGGCACCGACAGATCTCCCAATCAGCCCCAGCATTTT.

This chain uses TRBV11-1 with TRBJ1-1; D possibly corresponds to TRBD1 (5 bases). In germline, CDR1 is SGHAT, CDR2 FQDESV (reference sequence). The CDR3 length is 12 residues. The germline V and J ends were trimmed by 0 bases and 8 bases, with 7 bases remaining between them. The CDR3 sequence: CASSLARTEAFF. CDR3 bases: TGTGCCAGCAGCTTAGCCCGGACAGAAGCTTTCTTT. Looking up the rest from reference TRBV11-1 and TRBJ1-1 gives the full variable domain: EAEVAQSPRYKITEKSQAVAFWCDPISGHATLYWYRQILGQGPELLVQFQDESVVDDSQLPKDRFSAERLKGVDSTLKIQPAELGDSAMYLCASSLARTEAFFGQGTRLTVV.